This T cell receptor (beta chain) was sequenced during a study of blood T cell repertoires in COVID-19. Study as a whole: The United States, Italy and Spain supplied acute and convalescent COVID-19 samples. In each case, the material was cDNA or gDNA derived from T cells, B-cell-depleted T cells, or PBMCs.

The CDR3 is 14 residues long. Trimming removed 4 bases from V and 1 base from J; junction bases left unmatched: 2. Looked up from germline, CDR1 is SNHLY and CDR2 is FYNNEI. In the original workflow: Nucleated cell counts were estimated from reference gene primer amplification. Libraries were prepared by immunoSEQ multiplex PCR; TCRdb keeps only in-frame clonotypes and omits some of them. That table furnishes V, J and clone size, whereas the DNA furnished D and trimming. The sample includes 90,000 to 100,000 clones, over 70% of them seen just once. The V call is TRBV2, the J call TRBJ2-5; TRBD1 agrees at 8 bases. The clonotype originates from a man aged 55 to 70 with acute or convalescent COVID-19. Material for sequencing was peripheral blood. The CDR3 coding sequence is TGTGCCAGCAGTGCTGGGACAGGCCAAGAGACCCAGTACTTC. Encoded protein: CASSAGTGQETQYF.